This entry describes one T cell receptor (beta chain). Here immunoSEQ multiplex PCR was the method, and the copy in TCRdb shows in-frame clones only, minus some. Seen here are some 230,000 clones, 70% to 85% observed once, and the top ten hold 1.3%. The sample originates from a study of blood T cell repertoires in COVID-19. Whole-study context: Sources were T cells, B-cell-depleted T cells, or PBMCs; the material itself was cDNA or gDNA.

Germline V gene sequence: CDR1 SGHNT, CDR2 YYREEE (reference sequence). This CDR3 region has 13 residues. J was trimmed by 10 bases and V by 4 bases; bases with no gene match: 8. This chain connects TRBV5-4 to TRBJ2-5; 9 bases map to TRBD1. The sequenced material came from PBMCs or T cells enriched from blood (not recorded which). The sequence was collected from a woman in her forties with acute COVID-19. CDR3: CASSLGTGLIQYF. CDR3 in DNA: TGTGCCAGCAGCCTCGGGACAGGGTTGATCCAGTACTTC.